The 23 T cell receptor beta chains below were found in one sample sequenced in a study of metastatic and nonmetastatic thyroid tumors. TCRdb re-analyzed the PCR reads using MiXCR. This table has over 14,000 clones, around 30% appearing once. Ahead of thyroid surgery, no patient had received treatment of any kind. The sequenced material came from tumor tissue. The receptors were sampled from a female donor with papillary thyroid cancer or a benign thyroid nodule (not recorded which). Some clones in this sample may be carry-over from other donors' samples.

V is TRBV7-2 and J is TRBJ2-3, with 9 bases fitting TRBD2. With 0 bases clipped from V and 4 bases from J, the junction kept 11 bases outside the gene matches. This CDR3 contains 18 residues. Germline CDR1 reads SGHTA; CDR2 reads FQGNSA. CDR3: CASSLAQSSGGIADTQYF. DNA for the CDR3: TGTGCCAGCAGCTTAGCGCAAAGTAGCGGGGGAATAGCAGATACGCAGTATTTT.

This clone was counted at least ten times. The chain employs TRBV11-2 and TRBJ2-3; 8 bases are a match to TRBD2. Trimming took 4 bases from V and 4 from J; bases not matched to a gene: 13. Germline assignment: CDR1 SGHAT and CDR2 FQNNGV. The CDR3 has 17 amino acids. CDR3 sequence (DNA): TGTGCCAGCAGCTACCTATACGCGGGGGGCCCCTCAGATACGCAGTATTTT. Amino acids: CASSYLYAGGPSDTQYF.

There are many counts of this clone. V usage is TRBV20-1 and J usage is TRBJ2-7; 10 bases are shared with TRBD2. CDR1 DFQATT and CDR2 SNEGSKA come from the germline V gene (reference sequence). This CDR3 has 16 residues. V shed 1 base, J shed 0 bases, and the junction held 6 bases outside the gene matches. The CDR3 nucleotides read TGCAGTGCTAGAGGCGGACTAGCGGATAGCTCCTACGAGCAGTACTTC. This encodes CSARGGLADSSYEQYF.

V usage is TRBV7-9 and J usage is TRBJ2-2; possibly TRBD2 for D (5 bases). The CDR3 covers 15 residues. The germline V gene has CDR1 SEHNR and CDR2 FQNEAQ (reference sequence). V was shortened by 4 bases and J by 6 bases, with 15 bases between the two germline ends. The CDR3 region has the DNA TGTGCCAGCAGCTCGACCGGGATCGGGTCCGGGGAGCTGTTTTTT. Translating gives CASSSTGIGSGELFF.

The CDR3 region is CASSLNRPTDTQYF. For the CDR3, the DNA is TGCGCCAGCAGCTTGAACCGACCGACAGATACGCAGTATTTT. The chain couples TRBV5-1 to TRBJ2-3; D is uncertain. Germline CDR1 SGHRS, CDR2 YFSETQ. V was shortened by 1 base and J by 3 bases, with 9 bases between the two germline ends. The CDR3 contains 14 residues.

The V and J genes are TRBV30 and TRBJ1-2; D not resolved. The CDR3 runs to 12 residues. The germline V gene encodes CDR1 GTSNPN and CDR2 SVGIG (reference sequence). V lost 3 bases, J lost 5 bases, and 10 bases lay in between. CDR3 in DNA: TGTGCCTGGAGGGAGGGAATTTATGGCTACACCTTC. It encodes CAWREGIYGYTF.

The table lists this clone with a count of one. The rearrangement links TRBV11-2 to TRBJ2-3; 16 bases line up with TRBD2. The CDR3 runs 16 residues. The junction had 1 base not matched to a gene; V was cut back by 4 bases and J by 3 bases. Per germline, CDR1 SGHAT and CDR2 FQNNGV. The CDR3 reads CASSSGLAGGTDTQYF. In DNA form, the CDR3 reads TGTGCCAGCAGCTCGGGACTAGCGGGAGGGACAGATACGCAGTATTTT.

J is TRBJ2-7 and V is TRBV6-1; TRBD2 agrees at 9 bases. There are 15 residues in the CDR3. With 6 bases clipped from V and 4 bases from J, the junction kept 10 bases outside the gene matches. CDR1 and CDR2 from the germline V gene are MNHNS and SASEGT. CDR3 protein: CASRLFSGSKYEQYF. As DNA, the CDR3 is TGTGCCAGCAGACTTTTTAGCGGGAGCAAGTACGAGCAGTACTTC.

This rearrangement joins TRBV6-2 or TRBV6-3 to TRBJ2-2, with 8 bases identical to TRBD1. The CDR3 totals 17 residues. V shed 1 base and J 4 bases; nucleotides not matched to a gene: 8. Looked up from germline, CDR1 is MNHEY and CDR2 is SVGEGT. CDR3 protein: CASSYFRGRGRTGELFF. As DNA, the CDR3 is TGTGCCAGCAGTTACTTTAGGGGCAGGGGGCGCACCGGGGAGCTGTTTTTT.

This clone was detected ten times or more. V is TRBV28 and J is TRBJ2-7, with D maybe TRBD2 (6 bases). The V gene lost 6 bases and the J gene lost 3 bases, with 18 bases spanning the gap. Germline CDR1 and CDR2: MDHEN and SYDVKM. CDR3 length: 15 residues. The CDR3 DNA follows: TGTGCCAGCAGCCCGGGAGAGCGGCCTCGCTACGAGCAGTACTTC. Its translation is CASSPGERPRYEQYF.

The chain couples TRBV11-2 to TRBJ2-1; a weak D match, TRBD2 (5 bases). The ends were cut back, 0 bases at V and 8 bases at J, with 11 bases in the middle. This CDR3 is built from 14 residues. Germline CDR1 and CDR2: SGHAT and FQNNGV. The CDR3 DNA sequence: TGTGCCAGCAGCTTAGACTTCGGGGATCATGAGCAGTTCTTC. Residues: CASSLDFGDHEQFF.

This clone appeared many times. V and J are TRBV13 and TRBJ2-7; 12 bases fit TRBD2. Per the germline V gene, CDR1 is PRHDT and CDR2 is FYEKMQ (reference sequence). The length of the CDR3 is 19 residues. J lost 3 bases, V lost 0 bases, and 12 bases had no gene match. CDR3 sequence (DNA): TGTGCCAGCAGCTTAGGCACCGTACTAGCGGGAGGACATATCTACGAGCAGTACTTC. Its protein product is CASSLGTVLAGGHIYEQYF.

The gene calls are TRBV20-1 and TRBJ2-7, with 9 bases that match TRBD1. CDR1 DFQATT and CDR2 SNEGSKA come from the germline V gene (reference sequence). CDR3 size: 18 residues. V lost 5 bases, J lost 4 bases, and 21 bases stayed unmatched. CDR3 region: CSARTNSGGQGDWYEQYF. The CDR3 DNA reads as TGCAGTGCTCGCACCAATAGTGGGGGACAGGGCGATTGGTACGAGCAGTACTTC.

By proportion, this clone is medium-sized (0.01 to 0.1%). The DNA for the CDR3 is TGTGCCAGTAGTATAGCGGCAGGGGAGACCTACGAGCAGTACTTC. It is translated as CASSIAAGETYEQYF. V is TRBV19 and J is TRBJ2-7, with a weak D call TRBD1 (6 bases). The CDR3 runs 15 residues. Germline values: CDR1 LNHDA, CDR2 SQIVND (reference sequence). V was cut by 1 base and J by 2 bases, with 12 bases left in between.

The chain carries TRBV11-2 and TRBJ2-7, with 7 nucleotides matching TRBD1. V lost 5 bases and J lost 9; bases outside the gene matches: 7. CDR1 is SGHAT and CDR2 is FQNNGV in the germline V gene. This CDR3 has 12 amino acids. The CDR3 reads CASSPRTGGQYF. The CDR3, as DNA: TGTGCCAGCAGCCCCCGGACAGGAGGGCAGTACTTC.

This clone was detected a few times. The chain is built from TRBV2 and TRBJ2-7; D is perhaps TRBD1 or TRBD2 (5 bases each). Trimming stripped 2 bases from V and 7 bases from J, with 18 bases between. Germline-derived CDR1 and CDR2 are SNHLY and FYNNEI. The CDR3 sequence is 15 residues long. The CDR3 here is CASSESSSQGREQYF. CDR3 DNA sequence: TGTGCCAGCAGTGAATCTAGCTCCCAGGGTCGGGAGCAGTACTTC.

Concerning this clone itself: The DNA is left out, because the CDR3 cannot be placed on it with certainty; the CDR3 is given as TCRdb lists it. This CDR3 reads CASSLGLAYEQYFGPGTGELFF. The V call is TRBV5-1, the J call TRBJ2-2; the table calls TRBD2, which could not be checked here. Germline lookup yields CDR1 SGHRS and CDR2 YFSETQ. The CDR3 is 22 residues long, ends included.

This clone was seen more than once but under ten times. The chain has TRBV6-1 and TRBJ2-7; 8 bases align to TRBD2. The germline gives CDR1 MNHNS, CDR2 SASEGT. J was trimmed by 0 bases and V by 6 bases; bases with no gene match: 4. This CDR3 has 14 amino acids. CDR3 amino acids: CASRALAASYEQYF. CDR3 sequence (DNA): TGTGCCAGCAGAGCACTAGCGGCCTCCTACGAGCAGTACTTC.

V usage is TRBV30 and J usage is TRBJ1-1, with a weak D call TRBD1 (5 bases). Per germline, CDR1 GTSNPN and CDR2 SVGIG (reference sequence). The length of the CDR3 is 13 residues. The V end was cut by 7 bases, the J end by 0 bases, with 12 bases between. This chain's CDR3 is CASEGTVNTEAFF. CDR3 nucleotides: TGTGCCTCCGAGGGGACTGTGAACACTGAAGCTTTCTTT.

This clone was found a few times. V is TRBV4-3 and J is TRBJ2-1; 7 bases map to TRBD1. V was pared by 4 bases and J by 4 bases, with 4 bases of the junction left unmatched. Germline V gives CDR1 LGHNA, CDR2 YSLEER. The CDR3 totals 14 residues. The CDR3 bases are TGCGCCAGCAGCCCCGGGACAGAATACAATGAGCAGTTCTTC. It encodes CASSPGTEYNEQFF.

This clone is deemed medium-sized. The chain uses TRBV24-1 and TRBJ1-6; 12 bases agree with TRBD1. The V and J ends lost 3 bases and 6 bases, in that order; junction bases with no gene match: 2. The germline gives CDR1 KGHDR, CDR2 SFDVKD. The CDR3 loop spans 16 amino acids. CDR3 nucleotides: TGTGCCACCAGTGATGGGACAGGGGGCCGTAATTCACCCCTCCACTTT. It yields the protein CATSDGTGGRNSPLHF.

This clone was seen repeatedly, ten times or more. CDR3 bases: TGTGCCAGCAGCCCTAGCGGGAGTAATAGTGAGCAGTTCTTC. This encodes CASSPSGSNSEQFF. The rearrangement uses TRBV12-3 or TRBV12-4 and TRBJ2-1; 10 nucleotides align to TRBD2. The V gene end was trimmed by 6 bases and the J gene end by 9 bases; junction bases not matched to a gene: 8. The CDR3 is 14 residues long.

In this sample, this clone turned up a few times. This chain links TRBV29-1 with TRBJ1-2; 7 bases map to TRBD1. Trimming cost V 1 base and J 2 bases; bases outside gene matches: 7. Looked up from germline, CDR1 is SQVTM and CDR2 is ANQGSEA. This CDR3 has 15 amino acids. Here the CDR3 reads CSVEGGRGRNYGYTF. CDR3 bases: TGCAGCGTTGAAGGAGGGAGGGGGCGGAACTATGGCTACACCTTC.